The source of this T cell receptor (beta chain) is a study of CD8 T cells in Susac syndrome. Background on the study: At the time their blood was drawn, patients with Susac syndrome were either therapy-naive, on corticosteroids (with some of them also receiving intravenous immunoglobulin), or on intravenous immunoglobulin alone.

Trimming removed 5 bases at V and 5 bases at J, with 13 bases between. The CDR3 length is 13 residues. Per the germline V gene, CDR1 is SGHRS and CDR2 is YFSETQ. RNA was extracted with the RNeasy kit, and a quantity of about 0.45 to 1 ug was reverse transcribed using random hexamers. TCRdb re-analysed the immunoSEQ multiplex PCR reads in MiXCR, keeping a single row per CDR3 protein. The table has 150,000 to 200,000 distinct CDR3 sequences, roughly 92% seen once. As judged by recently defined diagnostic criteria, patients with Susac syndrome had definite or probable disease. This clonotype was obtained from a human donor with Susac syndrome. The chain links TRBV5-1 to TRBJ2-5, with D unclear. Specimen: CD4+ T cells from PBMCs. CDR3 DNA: TGCGCCAGCAGAGAGAACCCCGGGGAGACCCAGTACTTC. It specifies CASRENPGETQYF.